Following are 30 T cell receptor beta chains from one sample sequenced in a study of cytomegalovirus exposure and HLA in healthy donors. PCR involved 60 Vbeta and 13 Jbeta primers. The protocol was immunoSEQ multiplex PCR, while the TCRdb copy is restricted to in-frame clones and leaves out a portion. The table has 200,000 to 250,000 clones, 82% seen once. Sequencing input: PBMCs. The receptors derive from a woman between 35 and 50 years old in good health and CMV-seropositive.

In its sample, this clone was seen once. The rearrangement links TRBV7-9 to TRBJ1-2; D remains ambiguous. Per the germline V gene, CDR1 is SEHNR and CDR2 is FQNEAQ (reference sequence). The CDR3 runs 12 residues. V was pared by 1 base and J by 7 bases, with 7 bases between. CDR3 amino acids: CASSLDTGGYTF. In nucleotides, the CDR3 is TGTGCCAGCAGCTTAGATACGGGTGGCTACACCTTC.

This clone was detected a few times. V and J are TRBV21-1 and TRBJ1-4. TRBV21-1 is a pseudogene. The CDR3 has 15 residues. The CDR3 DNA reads TGTGCCAGCAGCACCCGGAGGAGGGAGGCTGAAAAACTGTTTTTT. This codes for CASSTRRREAEKLFF.

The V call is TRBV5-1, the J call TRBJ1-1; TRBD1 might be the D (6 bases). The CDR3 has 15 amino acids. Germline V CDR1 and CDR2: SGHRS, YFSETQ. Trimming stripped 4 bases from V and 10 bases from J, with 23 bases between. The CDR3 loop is CASSGGRIMEQRAFF. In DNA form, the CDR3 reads TGCGCCAGCAGCGGGGGCAGGATAATGGAACAGCGAGCTTTCTTT. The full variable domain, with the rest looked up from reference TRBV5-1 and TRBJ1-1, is KAGVTQTPRYLIKTRGQQVTLSCSPISGHRSVSWYQQTPGQGLQFLFEYFSETQRNKGNFPGRFSGRQFSNSRSEMNVSTLELGDSALYLCASSGGRIMEQRAFFGQGTRLTVV.

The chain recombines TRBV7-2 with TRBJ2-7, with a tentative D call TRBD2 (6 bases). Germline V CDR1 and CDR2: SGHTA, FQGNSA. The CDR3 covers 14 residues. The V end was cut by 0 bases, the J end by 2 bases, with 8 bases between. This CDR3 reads CASSLAAGAYEQYF. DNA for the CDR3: TGTGCCAGCAGCTTAGCAGCGGGCGCCTACGAGCAGTACTTC.

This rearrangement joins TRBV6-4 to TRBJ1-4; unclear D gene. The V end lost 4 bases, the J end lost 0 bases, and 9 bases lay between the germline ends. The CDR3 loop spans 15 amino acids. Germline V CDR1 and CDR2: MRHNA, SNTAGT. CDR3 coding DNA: TGTGCCAGCAGTGTAGTGCAGGCAACTAATGAAAAACTGTTTTTT. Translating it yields CASSVVQATNEKLFF.

CDR3 region: CASSQEGGRDGYTF. CDR3 bases: TGTGCCAGCAGCCAAGAGGGGGGTCGAGATGGCTACACCTTC. V usage is TRBV4-2 and J usage is TRBJ1-2; TRBD1 might be the D (5 bases). Trimming stripped 0 bases from V and 6 bases from J, with 11 bases between. Looked up from germline, CDR1 is LGHNA and CDR2 is YNFKEQ. This CDR3 comprises 14 residues.

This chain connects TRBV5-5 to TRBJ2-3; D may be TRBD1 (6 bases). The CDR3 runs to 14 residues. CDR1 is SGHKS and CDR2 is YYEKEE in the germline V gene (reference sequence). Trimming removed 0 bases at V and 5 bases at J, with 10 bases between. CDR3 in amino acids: CASSLVTGKDTQYF. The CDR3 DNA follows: TGTGCCAGCAGCTTGGTCACAGGGAAAGATACGCAGTATTTT.

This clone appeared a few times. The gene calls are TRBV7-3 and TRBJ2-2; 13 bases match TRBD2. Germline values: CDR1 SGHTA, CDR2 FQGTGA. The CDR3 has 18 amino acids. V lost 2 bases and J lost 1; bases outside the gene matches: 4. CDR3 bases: TGTGCCAGCAGCTTATATGGGACTAGCGGGAAGAACACCGGGGAGCTGTTTTTT. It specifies CASSLYGTSGKNTGELFF.

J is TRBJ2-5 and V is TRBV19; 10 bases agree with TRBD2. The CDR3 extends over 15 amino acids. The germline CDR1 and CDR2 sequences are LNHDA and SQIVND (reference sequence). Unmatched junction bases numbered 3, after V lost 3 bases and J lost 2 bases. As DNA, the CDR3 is TGTGCCAGTAGTATTCTAGCGGGAGAACAAGAGACCCAGTACTTC. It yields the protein CASSILAGEQETQYF.

CDR3 in amino acids: CAWSVLRAGEDTQYF. The CDR3 DNA is TGTGCCTGGAGTGTACTTCGAGCGGGAGAGGATACGCAGTATTTT. V is TRBV30 and J is TRBJ2-3; 8 nucleotides align to TRBD2. From germline, CDR1 is GTSNPN and CDR2 SVGIG (reference sequence). This CDR3 is built from 15 residues. The V segment lost 0 bases and the J segment 6 bases; nucleotides outside the gene matches: 8.

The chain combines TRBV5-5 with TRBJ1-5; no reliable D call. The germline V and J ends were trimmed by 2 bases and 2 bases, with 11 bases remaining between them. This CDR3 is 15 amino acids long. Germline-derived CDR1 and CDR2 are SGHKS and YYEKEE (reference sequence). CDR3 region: CASSFLLTGNQPQHF. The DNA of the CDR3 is TGTGCCAGCAGCTTCCTCCTTACAGGCAATCAGCCCCAGCATTTT.

The CDR3 nucleotides are TGCGCCAGCAGCCAAGAAGTGTCAGTGAACACTGAAGCTTTCTTT. As protein: CASSQEVSVNTEAFF. The V gene is TRBV4-3, the J gene TRBJ1-1; D is ambiguous. This CDR3 spans 15 amino acids. Per the germline V gene, CDR1 is LGHNA and CDR2 is YSLEER. Trimming cost V 0 bases and J 0 bases, with 8 bases left between them.

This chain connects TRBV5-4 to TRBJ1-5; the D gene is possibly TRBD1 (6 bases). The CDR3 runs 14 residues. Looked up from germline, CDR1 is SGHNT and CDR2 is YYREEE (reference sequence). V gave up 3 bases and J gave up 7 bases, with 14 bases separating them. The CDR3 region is CASSSGGAGQPQHF. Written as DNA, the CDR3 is TGTGCCAGCAGCTCCGGGGGGGCAGGACAGCCCCAGCATTTT.

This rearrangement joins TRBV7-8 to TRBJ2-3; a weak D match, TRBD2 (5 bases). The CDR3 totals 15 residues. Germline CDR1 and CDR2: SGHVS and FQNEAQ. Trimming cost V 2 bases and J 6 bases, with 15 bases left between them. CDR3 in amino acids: CASSLMSLTGDTQYF. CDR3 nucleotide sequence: TGTGCCAGCAGCTTAATGTCACTGACGGGGGATACGCAGTATTTT.

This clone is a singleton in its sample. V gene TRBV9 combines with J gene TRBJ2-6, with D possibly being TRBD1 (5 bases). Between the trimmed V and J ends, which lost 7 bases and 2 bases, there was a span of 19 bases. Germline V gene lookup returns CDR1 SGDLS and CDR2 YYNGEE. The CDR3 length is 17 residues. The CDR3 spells CASSALVRATGANVLTF. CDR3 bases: TGTGCCAGCTCAGCGTTAGTCAGGGCCACTGGGGCCAACGTCCTGACTTTC.

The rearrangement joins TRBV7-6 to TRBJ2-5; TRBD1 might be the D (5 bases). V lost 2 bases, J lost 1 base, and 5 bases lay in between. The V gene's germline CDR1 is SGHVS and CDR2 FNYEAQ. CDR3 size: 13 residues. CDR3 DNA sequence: TGTGCCAGCAGCTTAAGGGGCCAAGAGACCCAGTACTTC. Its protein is CASSLRGQETQYF.

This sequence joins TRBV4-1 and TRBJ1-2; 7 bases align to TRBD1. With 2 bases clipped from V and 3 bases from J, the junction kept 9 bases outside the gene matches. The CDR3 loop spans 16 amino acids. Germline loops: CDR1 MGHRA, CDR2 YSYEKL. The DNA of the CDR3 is TGCGCCAGCAGCCAACCTCCGGGACAGACCCACTATGGCTACACCTTC. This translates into CASSQPPGQTHYGYTF.

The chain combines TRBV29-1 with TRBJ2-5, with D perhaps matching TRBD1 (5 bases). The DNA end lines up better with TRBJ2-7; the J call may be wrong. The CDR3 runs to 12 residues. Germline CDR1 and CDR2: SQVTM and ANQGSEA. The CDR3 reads CSVGGSSYEQYF. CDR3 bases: TGCAGCGTTGGGGGCAGCTCCTACGAGCAGTACTTC.

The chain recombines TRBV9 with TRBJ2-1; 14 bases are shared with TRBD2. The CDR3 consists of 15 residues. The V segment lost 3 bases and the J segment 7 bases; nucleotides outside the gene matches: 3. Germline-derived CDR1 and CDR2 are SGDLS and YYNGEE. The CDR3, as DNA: TGTGCCAGCAGCGGGACTAGCGGGGGGCTAAATGAGCAGTTCTTC. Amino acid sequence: CASSGTSGGLNEQFF.

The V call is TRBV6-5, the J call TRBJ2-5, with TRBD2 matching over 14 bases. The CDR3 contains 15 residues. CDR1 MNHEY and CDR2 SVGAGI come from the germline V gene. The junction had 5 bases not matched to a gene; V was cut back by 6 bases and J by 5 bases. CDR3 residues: CASRGLAGGVETQYF. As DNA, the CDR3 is TGTGCCAGCAGAGGACTAGCGGGGGGAGTGGAGACCCAGTACTTC.

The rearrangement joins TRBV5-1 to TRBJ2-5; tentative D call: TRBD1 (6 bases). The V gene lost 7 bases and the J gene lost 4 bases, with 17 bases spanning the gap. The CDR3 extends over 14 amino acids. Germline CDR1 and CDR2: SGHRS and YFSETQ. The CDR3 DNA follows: TGCGCCAGCGCGGCTATCCAGGGGCGAGAGACCCAGTACTTC. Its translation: CASAAIQGRETQYF.

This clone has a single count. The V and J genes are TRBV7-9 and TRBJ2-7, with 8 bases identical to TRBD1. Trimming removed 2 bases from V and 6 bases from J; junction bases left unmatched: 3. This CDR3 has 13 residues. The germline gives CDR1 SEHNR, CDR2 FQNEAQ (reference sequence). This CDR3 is CASSLRTGGEQYF. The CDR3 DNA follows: TGTGCCAGCAGCTTACGTACAGGGGGCGAGCAGTACTTC.

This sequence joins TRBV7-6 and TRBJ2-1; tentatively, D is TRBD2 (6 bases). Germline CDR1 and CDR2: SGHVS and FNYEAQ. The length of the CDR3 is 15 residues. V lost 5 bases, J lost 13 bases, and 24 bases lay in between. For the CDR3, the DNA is TGTGCCAGCAGCCAACTCAGGGTTTCGGGAGAGACCCAGTTCTTC. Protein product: CASSQLRVSGETQFF.

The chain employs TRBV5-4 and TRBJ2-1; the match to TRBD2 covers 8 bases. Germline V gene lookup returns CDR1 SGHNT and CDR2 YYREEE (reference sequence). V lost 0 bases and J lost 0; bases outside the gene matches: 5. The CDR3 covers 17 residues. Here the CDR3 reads CASSLAGGGSSYNEQFF. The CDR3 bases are TGTGCCAGCAGCTTGGCCGGGGGGGGGAGCTCCTACAATGAGCAGTTCTTC.

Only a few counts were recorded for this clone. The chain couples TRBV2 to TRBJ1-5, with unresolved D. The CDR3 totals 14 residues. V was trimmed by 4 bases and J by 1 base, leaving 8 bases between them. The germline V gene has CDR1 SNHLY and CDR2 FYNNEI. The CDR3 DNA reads TGTGCCAGCAGTGGGGAGTTCAGCAATCAGCCCCAGCATTTT. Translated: CASSGEFSNQPQHF.

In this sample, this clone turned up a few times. CDR3 sequence (DNA): TGTGCCAGCAGTGAGGGACATTACCAAGAGACCCAGTACTTC. Amino acids: CASSEGHYQETQYF. V is TRBV6-6 and J is TRBJ2-5; D perhaps matches TRBD1 (6 bases). The germline CDR1 and CDR2 sequences are MNHNY and SVGAGI (reference sequence). CDR3 size: 14 residues. V was clipped by 5 bases and J by 0 bases, with 10 bases between them.

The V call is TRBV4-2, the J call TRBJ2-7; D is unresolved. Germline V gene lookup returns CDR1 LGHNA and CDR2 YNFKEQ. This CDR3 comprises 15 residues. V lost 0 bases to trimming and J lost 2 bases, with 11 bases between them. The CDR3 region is CASSQEWSPTYEQYF. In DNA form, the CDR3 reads TGTGCCAGCAGCCAAGAATGGAGTCCTACCTACGAGCAGTACTTC.

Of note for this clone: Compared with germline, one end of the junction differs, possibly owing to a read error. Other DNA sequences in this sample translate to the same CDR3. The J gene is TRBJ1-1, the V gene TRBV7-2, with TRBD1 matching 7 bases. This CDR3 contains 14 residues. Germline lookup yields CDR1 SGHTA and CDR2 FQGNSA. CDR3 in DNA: TGTGCCAGTAGCTTAGCAGGGGGGAACACTGAAGCTTTCTTT. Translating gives CASSLAGGNTEAFF.

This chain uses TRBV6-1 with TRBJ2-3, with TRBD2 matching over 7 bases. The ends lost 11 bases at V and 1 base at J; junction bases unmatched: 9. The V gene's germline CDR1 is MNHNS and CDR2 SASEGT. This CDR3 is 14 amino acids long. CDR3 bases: TGTGCCTCAGAGCGGGATAGTCGCACAGATACGCAGTATTTT. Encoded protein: CASERDSRTDTQYF.

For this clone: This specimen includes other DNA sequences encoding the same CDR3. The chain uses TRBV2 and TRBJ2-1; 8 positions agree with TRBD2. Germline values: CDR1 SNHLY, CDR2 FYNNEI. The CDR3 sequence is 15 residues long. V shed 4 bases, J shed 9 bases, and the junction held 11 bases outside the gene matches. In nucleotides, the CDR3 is TGTGCCAGCAGTGCGGGACTGGCGGGGGGTGCTGAGCAGTTCTTC. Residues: CASSAGLAGGAEQFF.